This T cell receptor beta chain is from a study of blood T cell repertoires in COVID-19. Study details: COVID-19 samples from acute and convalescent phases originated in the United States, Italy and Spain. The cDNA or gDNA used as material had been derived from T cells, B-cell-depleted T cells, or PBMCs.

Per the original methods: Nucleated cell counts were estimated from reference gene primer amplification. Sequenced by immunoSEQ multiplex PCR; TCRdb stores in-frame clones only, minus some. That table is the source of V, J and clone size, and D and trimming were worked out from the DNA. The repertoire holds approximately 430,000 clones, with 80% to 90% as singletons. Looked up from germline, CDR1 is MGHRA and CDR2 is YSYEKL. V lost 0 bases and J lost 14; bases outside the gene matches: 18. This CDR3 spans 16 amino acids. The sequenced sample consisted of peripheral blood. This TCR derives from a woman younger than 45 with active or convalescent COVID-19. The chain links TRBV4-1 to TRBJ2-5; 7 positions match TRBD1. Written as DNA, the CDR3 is TGCGCCAGCAGCCAAGATAGGGGCGAGACAGGGCCTGTCGTATACTTC. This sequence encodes CASSQDRGETGPVVYF.